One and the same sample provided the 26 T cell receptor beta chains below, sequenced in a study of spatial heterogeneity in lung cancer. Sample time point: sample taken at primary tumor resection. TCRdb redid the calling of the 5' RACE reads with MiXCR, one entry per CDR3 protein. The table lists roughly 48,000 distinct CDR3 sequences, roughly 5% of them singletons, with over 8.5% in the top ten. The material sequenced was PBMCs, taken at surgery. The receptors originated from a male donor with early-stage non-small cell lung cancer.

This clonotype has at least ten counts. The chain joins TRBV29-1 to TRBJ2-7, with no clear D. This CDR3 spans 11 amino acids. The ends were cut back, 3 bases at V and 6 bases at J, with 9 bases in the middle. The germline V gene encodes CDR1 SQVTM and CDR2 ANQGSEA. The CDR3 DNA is TGCAGCGTTGATTCGAGTTCCGAGCAGTACTTC. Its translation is CSVDSSSEQYF.

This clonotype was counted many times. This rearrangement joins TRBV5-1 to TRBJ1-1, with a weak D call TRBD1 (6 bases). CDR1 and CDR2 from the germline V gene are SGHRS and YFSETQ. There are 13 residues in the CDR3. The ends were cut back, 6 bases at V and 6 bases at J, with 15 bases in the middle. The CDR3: CASMLRGGAEAFF. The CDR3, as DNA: TGCGCCAGCATGCTCAGGGGTGGTGCTGAAGCTTTCTTT.

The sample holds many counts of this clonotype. The DNA of the CDR3 is TGTGCCAGCAGCCGGCGACTAGGATCCTCACACGAGCAGTACTTC. Protein sequence: CASSRRLGSSHEQYF. The V and J genes are TRBV7-2 and TRBJ2-7; weak D call: TRBD2 (6 bases). This CDR3 has 15 residues. V was shortened by 5 bases and J by 5 bases, with 19 bases between the two germline ends. Germline CDR1 SGHTA, CDR2 FQGNSA. Based on the CDR3 plus reference TRBV7-2 and TRBJ2-7, the full variable domain is GAGVSQSPSNKVTEKGKDVELRCDPISGHTALYWYRQSLGQGLEFLIYFQGNSAPDKSGLPSDRFSAERTGGSVSTLTIQRTQQEDSAVYLCASSRRLGSSHEQYFGPGTRLTVT.

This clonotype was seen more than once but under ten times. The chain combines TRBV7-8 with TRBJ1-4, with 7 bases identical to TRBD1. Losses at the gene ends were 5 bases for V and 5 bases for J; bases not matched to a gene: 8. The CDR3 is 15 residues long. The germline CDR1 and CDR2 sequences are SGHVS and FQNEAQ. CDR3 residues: CASSIRTGPNEKLFF. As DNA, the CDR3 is TGTGCCAGCAGCATACGGACAGGTCCAAATGAAAAACTGTTTTTT. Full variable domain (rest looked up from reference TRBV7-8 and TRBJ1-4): GAGVSQSPRYKVAKRGQDVALRCDPISGHVSLFWYQQALGQGPEFLTYFQNEAQLDKSGLPSDRFFAERPEGSVSTLKIQRTQQEDSAVYLCASSIRTGPNEKLFFGSGTQLSVL.

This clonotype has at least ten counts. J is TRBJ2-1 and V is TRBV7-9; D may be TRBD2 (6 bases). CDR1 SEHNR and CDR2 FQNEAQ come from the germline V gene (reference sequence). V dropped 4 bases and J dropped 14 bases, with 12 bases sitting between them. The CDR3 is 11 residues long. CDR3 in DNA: TGTGCCAGCAGCTCCTCCGGGAGCAAGTTCTTC. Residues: CASSSSGSKFF.

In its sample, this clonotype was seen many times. Written as DNA, the CDR3 is TGCGCCAGCAGCCAAGACGACGGGACAGGGCGACTCTATGGCTACACCTTC. Translation gives CASSQDDGTGRLYGYTF. The chain has TRBV4-1 and TRBJ1-2; 9 positions agree with TRBD1. The junction had 9 bases not matched to a gene; V was cut back by 0 bases and J by 4 bases. This CDR3 contains 17 residues. CDR1 and CDR2 (germline): MGHRA, YSYEKL.

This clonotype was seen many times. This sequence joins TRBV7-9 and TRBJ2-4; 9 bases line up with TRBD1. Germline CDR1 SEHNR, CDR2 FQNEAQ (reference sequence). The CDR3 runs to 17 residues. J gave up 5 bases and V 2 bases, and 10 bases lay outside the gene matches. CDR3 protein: CASSLSQGGDRENIQYF. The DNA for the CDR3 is TGTGCCAGCAGCTTATCTCAGGGAGGGGACAGGGAAAACATTCAGTACTTC.

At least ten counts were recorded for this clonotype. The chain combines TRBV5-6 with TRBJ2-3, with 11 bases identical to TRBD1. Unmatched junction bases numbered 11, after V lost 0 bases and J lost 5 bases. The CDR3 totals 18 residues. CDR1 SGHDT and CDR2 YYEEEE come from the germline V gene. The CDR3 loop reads CASSLVEYGQGARDTQYF. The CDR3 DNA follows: TGTGCCAGCAGCTTGGTAGAGTACGGACAGGGGGCAAGAGATACGCAGTATTTT. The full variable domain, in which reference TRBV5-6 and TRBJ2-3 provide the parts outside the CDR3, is DAGVTQSPTHLIKTRGQQVTLRCSPKSGHDTVSWYQQALGQGPQFIFQYYEEEERQRGNFPDRFSGHQFPNYSSELNVNALLLGDSALYLCASSLVEYGQGARDTQYFGPGTRLTVL.

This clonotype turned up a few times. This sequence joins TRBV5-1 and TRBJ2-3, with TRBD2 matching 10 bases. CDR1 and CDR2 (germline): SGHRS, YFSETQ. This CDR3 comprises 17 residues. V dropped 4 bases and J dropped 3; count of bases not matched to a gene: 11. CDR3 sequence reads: CASSQGPSGGPTDTQYF. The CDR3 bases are TGCGCCAGCAGCCAGGGACCTAGCGGGGGTCCTACAGATACGCAGTATTTT.

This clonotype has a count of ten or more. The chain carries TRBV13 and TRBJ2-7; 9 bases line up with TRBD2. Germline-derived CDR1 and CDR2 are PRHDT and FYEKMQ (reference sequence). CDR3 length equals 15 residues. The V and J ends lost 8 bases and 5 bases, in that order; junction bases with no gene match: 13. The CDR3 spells CASLPGCGRADEQYF. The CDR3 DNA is TGTGCCAGCCTCCCGGGGTGCGGGAGGGCCGACGAGCAGTACTTC.

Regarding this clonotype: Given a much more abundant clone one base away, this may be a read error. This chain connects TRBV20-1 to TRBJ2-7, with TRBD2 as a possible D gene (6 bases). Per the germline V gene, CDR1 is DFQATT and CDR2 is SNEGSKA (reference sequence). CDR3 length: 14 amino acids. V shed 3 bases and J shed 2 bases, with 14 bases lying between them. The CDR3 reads CSARKVAEPYEQYF. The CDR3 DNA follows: TGCAGTGCTAGGAAGGTAGCGGAGCCCTACGAGCAGTACTTC.

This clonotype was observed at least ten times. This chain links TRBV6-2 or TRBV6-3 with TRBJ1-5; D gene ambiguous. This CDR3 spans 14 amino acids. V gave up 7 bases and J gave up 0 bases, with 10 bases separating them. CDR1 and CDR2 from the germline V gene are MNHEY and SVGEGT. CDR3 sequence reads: CASNGAISNQPQHF. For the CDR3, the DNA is TGTGCCAGCAACGGAGCAATTAGCAATCAGCCCCAGCATTTT.

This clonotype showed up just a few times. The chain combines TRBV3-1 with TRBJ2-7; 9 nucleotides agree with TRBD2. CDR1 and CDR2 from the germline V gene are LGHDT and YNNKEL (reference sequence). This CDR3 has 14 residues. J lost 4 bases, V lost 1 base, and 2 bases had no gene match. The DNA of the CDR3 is TGTGCCAGCAGCCAAGGGACTAGCGTTTACGAGCAGTACTTC. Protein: CASSQGTSVYEQYF.

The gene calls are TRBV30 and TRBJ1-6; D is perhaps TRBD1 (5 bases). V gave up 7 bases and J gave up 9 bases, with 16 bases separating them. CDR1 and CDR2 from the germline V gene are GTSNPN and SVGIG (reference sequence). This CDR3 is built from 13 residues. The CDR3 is CALRPGRISPLHF. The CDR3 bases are TGTGCCTTACGACCGGGACGGATTTCACCCCTCCACTTT.

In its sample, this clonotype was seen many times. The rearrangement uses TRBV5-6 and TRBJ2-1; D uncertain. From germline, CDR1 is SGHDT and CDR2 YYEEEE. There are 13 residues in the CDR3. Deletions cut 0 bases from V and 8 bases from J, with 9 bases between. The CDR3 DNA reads TGTGCCAGCAGCTTGGGGACCGGAGATGAGCAGTTCTTC. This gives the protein CASSLGTGDEQFF.

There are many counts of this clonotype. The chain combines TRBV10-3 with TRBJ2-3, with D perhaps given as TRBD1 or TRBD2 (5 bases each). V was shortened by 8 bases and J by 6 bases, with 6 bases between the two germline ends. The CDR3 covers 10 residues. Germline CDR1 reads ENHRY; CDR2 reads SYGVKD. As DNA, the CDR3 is TGTGCCATCGGGACGGATACGCAGTATTTT. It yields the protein CAIGTDTQYF.

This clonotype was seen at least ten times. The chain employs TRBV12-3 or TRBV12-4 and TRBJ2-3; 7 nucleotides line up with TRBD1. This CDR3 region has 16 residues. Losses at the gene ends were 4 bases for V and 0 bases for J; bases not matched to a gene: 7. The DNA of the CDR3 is TGTGCCAGCAGTTCGACAGGGATCGTTAGCACAGATACGCAGTATTTT. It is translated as CASSSTGIVSTDTQYF.

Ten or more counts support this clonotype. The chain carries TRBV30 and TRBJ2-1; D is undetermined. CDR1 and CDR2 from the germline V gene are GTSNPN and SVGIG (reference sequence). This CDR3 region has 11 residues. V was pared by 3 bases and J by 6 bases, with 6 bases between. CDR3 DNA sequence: TGTGCCTGGAGCCTAGTCAATGAGCAGTTCTTC. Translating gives CAWSLVNEQFF.

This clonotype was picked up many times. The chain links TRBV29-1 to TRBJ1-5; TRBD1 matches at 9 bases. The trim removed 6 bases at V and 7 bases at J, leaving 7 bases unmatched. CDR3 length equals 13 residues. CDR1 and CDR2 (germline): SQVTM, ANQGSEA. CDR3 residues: CSVLQGAGQPQHF. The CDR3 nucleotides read TGCAGCGTCCTACAGGGGGCCGGACAGCCCCAGCATTTT.

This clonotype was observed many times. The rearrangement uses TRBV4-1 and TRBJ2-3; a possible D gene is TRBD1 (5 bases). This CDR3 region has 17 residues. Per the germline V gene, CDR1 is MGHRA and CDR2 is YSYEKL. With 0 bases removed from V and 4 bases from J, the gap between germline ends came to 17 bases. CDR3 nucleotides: TGCGCCAGCAGCCAAGAGAGGACAATAAACGCCCCAGATACGCAGTATTTT. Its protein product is CASSQERTINAPDTQYF.

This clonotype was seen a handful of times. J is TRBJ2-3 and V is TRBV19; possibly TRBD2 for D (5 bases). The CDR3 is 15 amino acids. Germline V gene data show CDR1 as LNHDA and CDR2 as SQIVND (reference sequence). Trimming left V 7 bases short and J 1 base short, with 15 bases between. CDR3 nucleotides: TGTGCCAGTAACCTCGGACTTCTACGCACAGATACGCAGTATTTT. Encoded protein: CASNLGLLRTDTQYF.

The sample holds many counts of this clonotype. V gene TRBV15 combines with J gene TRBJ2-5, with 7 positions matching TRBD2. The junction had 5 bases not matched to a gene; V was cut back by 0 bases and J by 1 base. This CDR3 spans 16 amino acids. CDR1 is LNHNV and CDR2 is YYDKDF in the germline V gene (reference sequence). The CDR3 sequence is CATSRERASGQETQYF. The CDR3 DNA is TGTGCCACCAGCAGAGAACGGGCTAGCGGCCAAGAGACCCAGTACTTC.

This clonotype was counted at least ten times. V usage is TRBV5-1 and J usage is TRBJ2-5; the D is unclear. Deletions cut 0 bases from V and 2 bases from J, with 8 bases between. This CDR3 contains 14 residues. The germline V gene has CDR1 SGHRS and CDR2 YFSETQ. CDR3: CASSLDLRQETQYF. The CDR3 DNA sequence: TGCGCCAGCAGCTTGGACTTGCGGCAAGAGACCCAGTACTTC.

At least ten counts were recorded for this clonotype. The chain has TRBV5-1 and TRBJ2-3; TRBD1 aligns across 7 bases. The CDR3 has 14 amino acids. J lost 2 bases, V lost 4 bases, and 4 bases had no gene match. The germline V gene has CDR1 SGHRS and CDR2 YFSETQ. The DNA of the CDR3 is TGCGCCAGCAGCGTCGGACAGGCCACAGATACGCAGTATTTT. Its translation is CASSVGQATDTQYF.

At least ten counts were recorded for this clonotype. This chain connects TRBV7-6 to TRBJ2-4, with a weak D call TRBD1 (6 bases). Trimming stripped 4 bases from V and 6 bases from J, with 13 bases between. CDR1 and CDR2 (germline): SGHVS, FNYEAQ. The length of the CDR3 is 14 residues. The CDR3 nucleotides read TGTGCCAGCAGCTCCCCAGGGGTCAGAAACATTCAGTACTTC. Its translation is CASSSPGVRNIQYF. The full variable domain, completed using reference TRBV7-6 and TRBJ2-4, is GAGVSQSPRYKVTKRGQDVALRCDPISGHVSLYWYRQALGQGPEFLTYFNYEAQQDKSGLPNDRFSAERPEGSISTLTIQRTEQRDSAMYRCASSSPGVRNIQYFGAGTRLSVL.

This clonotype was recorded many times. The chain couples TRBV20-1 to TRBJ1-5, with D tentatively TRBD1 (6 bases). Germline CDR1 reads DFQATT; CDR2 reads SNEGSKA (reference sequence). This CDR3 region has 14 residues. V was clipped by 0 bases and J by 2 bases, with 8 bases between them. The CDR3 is CSAREGAGNQPQHF. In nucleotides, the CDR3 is TGCAGTGCTAGAGAGGGGGCTGGCAATCAGCCCCAGCATTTT.